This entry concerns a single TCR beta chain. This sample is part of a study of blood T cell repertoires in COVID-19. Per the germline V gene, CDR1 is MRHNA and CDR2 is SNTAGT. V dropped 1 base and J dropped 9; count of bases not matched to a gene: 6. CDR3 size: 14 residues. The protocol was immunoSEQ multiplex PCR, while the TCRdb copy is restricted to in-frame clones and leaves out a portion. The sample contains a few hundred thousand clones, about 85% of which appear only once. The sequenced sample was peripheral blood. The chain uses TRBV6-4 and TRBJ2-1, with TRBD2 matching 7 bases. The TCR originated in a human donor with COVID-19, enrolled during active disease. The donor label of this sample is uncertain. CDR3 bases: TGTGCCAGCAGTGACTGGGCGGGGGACCGTGAGCAGTTCTTC. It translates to CASSDWAGDREQFF.